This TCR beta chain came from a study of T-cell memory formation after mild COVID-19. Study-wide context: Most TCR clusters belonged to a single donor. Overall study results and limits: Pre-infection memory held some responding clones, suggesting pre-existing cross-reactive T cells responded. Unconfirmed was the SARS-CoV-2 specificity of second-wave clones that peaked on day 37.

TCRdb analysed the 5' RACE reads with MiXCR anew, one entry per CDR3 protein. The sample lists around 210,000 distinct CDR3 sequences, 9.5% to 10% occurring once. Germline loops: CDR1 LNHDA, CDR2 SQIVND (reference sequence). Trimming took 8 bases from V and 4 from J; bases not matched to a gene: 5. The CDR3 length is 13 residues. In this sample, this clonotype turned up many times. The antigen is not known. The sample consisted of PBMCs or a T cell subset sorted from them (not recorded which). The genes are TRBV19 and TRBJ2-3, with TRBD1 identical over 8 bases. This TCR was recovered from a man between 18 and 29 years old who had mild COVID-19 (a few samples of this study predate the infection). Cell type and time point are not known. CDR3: CASRQGPSDTQYF. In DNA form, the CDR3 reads TGTGCCAGTCGACAGGGGCCCTCAGATACGCAGTATTTT.